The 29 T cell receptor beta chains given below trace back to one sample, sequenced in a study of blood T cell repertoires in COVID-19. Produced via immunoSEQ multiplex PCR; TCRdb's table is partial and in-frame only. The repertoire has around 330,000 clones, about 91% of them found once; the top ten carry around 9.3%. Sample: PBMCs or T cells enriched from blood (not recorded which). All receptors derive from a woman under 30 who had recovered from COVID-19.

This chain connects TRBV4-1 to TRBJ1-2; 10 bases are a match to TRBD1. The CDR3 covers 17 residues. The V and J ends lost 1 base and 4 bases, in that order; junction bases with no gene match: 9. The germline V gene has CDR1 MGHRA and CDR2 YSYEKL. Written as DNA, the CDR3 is TGCGCCAGCAGCCAAGCTCTCCGGGACAGGGGTACCTATGGCTACACCTTC. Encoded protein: CASSQALRDRGTYGYTF.

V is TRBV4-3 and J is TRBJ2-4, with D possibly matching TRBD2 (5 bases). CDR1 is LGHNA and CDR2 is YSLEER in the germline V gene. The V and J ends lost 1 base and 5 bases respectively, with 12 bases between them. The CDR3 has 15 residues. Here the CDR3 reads CASSQGYGMENIQYF. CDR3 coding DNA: TGCGCCAGCAGCCAAGGGTACGGGATGGAAAACATTCAGTACTTC.

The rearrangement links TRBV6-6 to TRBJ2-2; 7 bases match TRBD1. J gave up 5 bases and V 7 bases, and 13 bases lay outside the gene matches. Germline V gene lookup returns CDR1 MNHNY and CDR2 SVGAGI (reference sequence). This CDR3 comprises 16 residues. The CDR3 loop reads CASKTATGVRTGELFF. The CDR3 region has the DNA TGTGCCAGCAAGACCGCCACAGGGGTGAGGACCGGGGAGCTGTTTTTT.

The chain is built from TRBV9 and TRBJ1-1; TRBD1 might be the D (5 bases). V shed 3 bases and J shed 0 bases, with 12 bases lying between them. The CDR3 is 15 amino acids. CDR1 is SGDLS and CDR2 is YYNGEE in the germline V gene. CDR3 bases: TGTGCCAGCAGCGCTCAGGGCGCCGTGAACACTGAAGCTTTCTTT. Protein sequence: CASSAQGAVNTEAFF.

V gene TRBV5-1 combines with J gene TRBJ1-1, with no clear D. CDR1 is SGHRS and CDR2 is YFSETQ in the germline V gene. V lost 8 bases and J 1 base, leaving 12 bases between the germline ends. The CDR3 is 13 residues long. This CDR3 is CASARGTNTEAFF. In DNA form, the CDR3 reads TGCGCCAGTGCGAGAGGAACGAACACTGAAGCTTTCTTT.

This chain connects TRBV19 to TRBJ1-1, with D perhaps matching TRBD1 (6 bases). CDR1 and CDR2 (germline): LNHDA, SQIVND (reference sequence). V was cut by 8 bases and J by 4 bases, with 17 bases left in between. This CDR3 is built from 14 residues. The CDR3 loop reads CASGSTGRGTEAFF. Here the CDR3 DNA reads TGTGCCAGTGGCTCAACAGGGAGGGGCACTGAAGCTTTCTTT.

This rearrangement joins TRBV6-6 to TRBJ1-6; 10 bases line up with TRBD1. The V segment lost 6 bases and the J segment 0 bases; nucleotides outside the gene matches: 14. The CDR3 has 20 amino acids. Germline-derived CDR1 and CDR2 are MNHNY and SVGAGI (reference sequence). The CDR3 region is CASSRGTGDFPSSYNSPLHF. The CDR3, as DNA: TGTGCCAGCAGCCGAGGGACAGGGGATTTTCCGAGCTCCTATAATTCACCCCTCCACTTT.

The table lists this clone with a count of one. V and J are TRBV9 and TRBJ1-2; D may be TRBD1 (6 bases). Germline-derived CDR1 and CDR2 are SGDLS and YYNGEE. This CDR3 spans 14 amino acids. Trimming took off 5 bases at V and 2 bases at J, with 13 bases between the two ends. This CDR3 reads CASRESGQNYGYTF. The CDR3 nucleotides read TGTGCCAGCAGGGAGTCGGGACAAAACTATGGCTACACCTTC.

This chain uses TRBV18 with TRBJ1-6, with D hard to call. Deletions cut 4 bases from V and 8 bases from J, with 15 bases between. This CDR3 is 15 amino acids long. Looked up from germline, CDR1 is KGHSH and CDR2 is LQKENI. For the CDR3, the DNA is TGTGCCAGCTCACAAAATGGGCAGGAGGATTCACCCCTCCACTTT. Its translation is CASSQNGQEDSPLHF.

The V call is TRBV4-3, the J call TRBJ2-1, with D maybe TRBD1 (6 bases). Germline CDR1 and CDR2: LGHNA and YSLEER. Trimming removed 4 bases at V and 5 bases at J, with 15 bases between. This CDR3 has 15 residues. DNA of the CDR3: TGCGCCAGCAGCCCCGAGGGGGTGGCAGACAATGAGCAGTTCTTC. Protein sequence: CASSPEGVADNEQFF.

Written as DNA, the CDR3 is TGTGCCAGCAGCTTTCCGGGACAGGGGGCTACCGGGGAGCTGTTTTTT. Translating it yields CASSFPGQGATGELFF. This sequence joins TRBV7-3 and TRBJ2-2, with TRBD1 identical over 12 bases. Germline CDR1 SGHTA, CDR2 FQGTGA. The CDR3 runs to 16 residues. V was pared by 3 bases and J by 5 bases, with 4 bases of the junction left unmatched.

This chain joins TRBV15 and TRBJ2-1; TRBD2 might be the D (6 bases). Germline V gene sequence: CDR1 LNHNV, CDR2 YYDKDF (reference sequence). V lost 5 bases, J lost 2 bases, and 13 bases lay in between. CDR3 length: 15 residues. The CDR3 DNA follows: TGTGCCACCAGCCCGGAGGGGACCGCCTACAATGAGCAGTTCTTC. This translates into CATSPEGTAYNEQFF.

CDR3 sequence: CASSPWTGGRTEAFF. In DNA, the CDR3 is TGTGCCAGCAGTCCGTGGACAGGGGGGAGGACTGAAGCTTTCTTT. The V call is TRBV28, the J call TRBJ1-1; 10 bases map to TRBD1. V shed 5 bases, J shed 5 bases, and the junction held 8 bases outside the gene matches. The CDR3 is 15 residues long. CDR1 is MDHEN and CDR2 is SYDVKM in the germline V gene.

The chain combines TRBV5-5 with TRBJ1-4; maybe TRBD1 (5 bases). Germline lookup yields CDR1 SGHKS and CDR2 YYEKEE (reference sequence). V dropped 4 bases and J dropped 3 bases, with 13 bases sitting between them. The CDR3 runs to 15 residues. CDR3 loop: CASSPRGESNEKLFF. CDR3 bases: TGTGCCAGCAGCCCTCGGGGGGAATCTAATGAAAAACTGTTTTTT.

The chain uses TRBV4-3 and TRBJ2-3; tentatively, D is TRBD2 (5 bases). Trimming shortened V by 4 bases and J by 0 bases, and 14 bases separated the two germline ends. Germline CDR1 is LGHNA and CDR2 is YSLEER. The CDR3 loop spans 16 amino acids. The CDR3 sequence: CASSLRWRASTDTQYF. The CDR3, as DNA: TGCGCCAGCAGCCTTCGATGGCGGGCGAGCACAGATACGCAGTATTTT.

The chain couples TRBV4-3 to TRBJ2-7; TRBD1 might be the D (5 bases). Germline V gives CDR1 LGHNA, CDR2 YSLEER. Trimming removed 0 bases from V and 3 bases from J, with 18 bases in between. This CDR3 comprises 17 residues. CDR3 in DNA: TGCGCCAGCAGCCAAGATGTGGGCCTCAGGGCTAACTACGAGCAGTACTTC. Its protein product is CASSQDVGLRANYEQYF.

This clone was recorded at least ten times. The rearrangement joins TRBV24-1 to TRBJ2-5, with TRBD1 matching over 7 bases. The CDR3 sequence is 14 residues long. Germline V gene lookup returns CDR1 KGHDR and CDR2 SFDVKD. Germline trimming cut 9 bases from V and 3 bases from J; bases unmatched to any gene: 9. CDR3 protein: CATSGTANEETQYF. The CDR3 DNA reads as TGTGCCACCTCCGGGACAGCTAATGAAGAGACCCAGTACTTC.

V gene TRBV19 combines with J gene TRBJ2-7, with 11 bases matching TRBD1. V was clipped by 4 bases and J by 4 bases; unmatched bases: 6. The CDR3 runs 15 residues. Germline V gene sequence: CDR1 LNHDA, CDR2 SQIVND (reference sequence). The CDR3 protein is CASSRGQGAWYEQYF. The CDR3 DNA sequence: TGTGCCAGTAGTAGAGGACAGGGGGCTTGGTACGAGCAGTACTTC. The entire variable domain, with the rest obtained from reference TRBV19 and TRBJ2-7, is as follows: DGGITQSPKYLFRKEGQNVTLSCEQNLNHDAMYWYRQDPGQGLRLIYYSQIVNDFQKGDIAEGYSVSREKKESFPLTVTSAQKNPTAFYLCASSRGQGAWYEQYFGPGTRLTVT.

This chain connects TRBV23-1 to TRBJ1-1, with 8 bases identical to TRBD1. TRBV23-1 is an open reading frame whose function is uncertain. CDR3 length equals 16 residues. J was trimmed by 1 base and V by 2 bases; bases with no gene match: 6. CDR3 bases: TGCGCCAGCAGTCAACCGGACAGGGTCGGGAACACTGAAGCTTTCTTT. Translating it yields CASSQPDRVGNTEAFF.

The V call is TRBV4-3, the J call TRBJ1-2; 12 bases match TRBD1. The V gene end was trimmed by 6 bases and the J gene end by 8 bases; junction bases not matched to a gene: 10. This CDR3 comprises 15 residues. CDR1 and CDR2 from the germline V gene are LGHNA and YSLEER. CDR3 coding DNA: TGCGCCAGCAGTAGTAGGGGACAGGGGGCTTGGGGCTACACCTTC. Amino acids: CASSSRGQGAWGYTF.

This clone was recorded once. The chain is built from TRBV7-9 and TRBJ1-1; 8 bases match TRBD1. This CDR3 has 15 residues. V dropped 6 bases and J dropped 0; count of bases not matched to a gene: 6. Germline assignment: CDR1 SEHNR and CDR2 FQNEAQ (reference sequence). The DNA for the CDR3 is TGTGCCAGCAGAAGGACAGGGAGCATGAACACTGAAGCTTTCTTT. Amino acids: CASRRTGSMNTEAFF. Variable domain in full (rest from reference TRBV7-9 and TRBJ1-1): DTGVSQNPRHKITKRGQNVTFRCDPISEHNRLYWYRQTLGQGPEFLTYFQNEAQLEKSRLLSDRFSAERPKGSFSTLEIQRTEQGDSAMYLCASRRTGSMNTEAFFGQGTRLTVV.

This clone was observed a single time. The CDR3 DNA is TGTGCCTGGATGACGGGACATCCGAACACTGAAGCTTTCTTT. Its protein product is CAWMTGHPNTEAFF. The chain is built from TRBV30 and TRBJ1-1, with D possibly matching TRBD1 (6 bases). V was cut by 4 bases and J by 1 base, with 13 bases left in between. Germline values: CDR1 GTSNPN, CDR2 SVGIG (reference sequence). This CDR3 has 14 residues.

This CDR3 is CASSPVAATYNEQFF. The CDR3 DNA follows: TGTGCCAGCAGTCCGGTAGCGGCAACCTACAATGAGCAGTTCTTC. This chain uses TRBV28 with TRBJ2-1; possible D gene TRBD2, 6 bases. The germline V gene has CDR1 MDHEN and CDR2 SYDVKM. V lost 5 bases and J lost 2, with 13 bases in between. This CDR3 contains 15 residues.

The DNA for the CDR3 is TGTGCCAGCACTACAGGGGGAGGCAACACTGAAGCTTTCTTT. Its translation: CASTTGGGNTEAFF. The chain employs TRBV6-5 and TRBJ1-1, with TRBD1 matching over 8 bases. The ends lost 7 bases at V and 2 bases at J; junction bases unmatched: 6. The CDR3 has 14 residues. The germline CDR1 and CDR2 sequences are MNHEY and SVGAGI.

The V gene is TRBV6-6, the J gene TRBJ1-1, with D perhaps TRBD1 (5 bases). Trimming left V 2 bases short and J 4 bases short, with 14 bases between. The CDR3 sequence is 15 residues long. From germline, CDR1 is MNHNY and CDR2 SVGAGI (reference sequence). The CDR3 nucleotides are TGTGCCAGCAGTTACCCCGGCGGGGGGATCACTGAAGCTTTCTTT. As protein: CASSYPGGGITEAFF.

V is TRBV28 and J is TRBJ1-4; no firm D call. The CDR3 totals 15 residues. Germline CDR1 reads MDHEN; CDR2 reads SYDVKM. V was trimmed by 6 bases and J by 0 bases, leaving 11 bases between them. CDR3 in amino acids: CASRKRLATNEKLFF. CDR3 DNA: TGTGCCAGCAGAAAAAGACTTGCAACTAATGAAAAACTGTTTTTT.

The CDR3 here is CASSQEQATDTQYF. The CDR3 DNA reads TGTGCCAGCAGCCAAGAACAGGCCACCGATACGCAGTATTTT. V and J are TRBV14 and TRBJ2-3, with a weak D call TRBD1 (5 bases). CDR3 length equals 14 residues. Germline V gene lookup returns CDR1 SGHDN and CDR2 FVKESK. Trimming stripped 0 bases from V and 6 bases from J, with 10 bases between.

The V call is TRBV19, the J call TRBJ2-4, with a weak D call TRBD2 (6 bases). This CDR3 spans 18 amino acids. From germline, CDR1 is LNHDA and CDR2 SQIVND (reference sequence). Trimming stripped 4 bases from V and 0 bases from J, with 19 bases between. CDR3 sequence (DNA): TGTGCCAGTAGTAGCGGGGCGGCTAGGATTCTAGCCAAAAACATTCAGTACTTC. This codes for CASSSGAARILAKNIQYF.

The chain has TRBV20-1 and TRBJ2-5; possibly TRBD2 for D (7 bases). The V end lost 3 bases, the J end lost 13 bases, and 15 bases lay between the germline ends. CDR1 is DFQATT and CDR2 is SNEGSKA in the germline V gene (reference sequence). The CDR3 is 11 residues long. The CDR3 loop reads CSARAGDTTYF. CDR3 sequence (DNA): TGCAGTGCTAGGGCGGGGGACACGACGTACTTC.